This T cell receptor beta chain was recovered during a study of blood T cell repertoires in COVID-19. Across the study: Samples came from the United States, Italy and Spain, spanning acute and convalescent COVID-19. T cells, B-cell-depleted T cells, or PBMCs supplied cDNA or gDNA.

Germline V gene lookup returns CDR1 ENHRY and CDR2 SYGVKD. This CDR3 comprises 13 residues. V dropped 6 bases and J dropped 2 bases, with 9 bases sitting between them. Clones were read by immunoSEQ multiplex PCR, and TCRdb kept only the in-frame ones, dropping some. The profile shows around 60,000 clones, roughly 79% of them singletons. The TCR originated in a woman aged 80 or over with active or convalescent COVID-19. The material sequenced was peripheral blood. The gene calls are TRBV10-3 and TRBJ2-3; weak D call: TRBD2 (6 bases). This CDR3 reads CAISRDSTDTQYF. The DNA of the CDR3 is TGTGCCATCAGCCGGGACTCCACAGATACGCAGTATTTT.